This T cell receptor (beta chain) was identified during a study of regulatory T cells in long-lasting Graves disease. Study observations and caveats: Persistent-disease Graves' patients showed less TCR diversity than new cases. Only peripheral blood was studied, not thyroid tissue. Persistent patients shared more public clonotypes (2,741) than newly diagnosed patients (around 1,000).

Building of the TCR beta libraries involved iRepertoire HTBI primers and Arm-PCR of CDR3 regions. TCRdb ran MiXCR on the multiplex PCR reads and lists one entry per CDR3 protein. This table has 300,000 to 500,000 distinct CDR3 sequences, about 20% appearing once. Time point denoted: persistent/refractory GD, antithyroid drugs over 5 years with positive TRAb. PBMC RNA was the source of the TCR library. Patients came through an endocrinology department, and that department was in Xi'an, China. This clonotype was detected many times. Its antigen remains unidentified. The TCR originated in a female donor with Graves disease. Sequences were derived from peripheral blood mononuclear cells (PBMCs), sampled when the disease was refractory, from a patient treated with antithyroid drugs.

This CDR3 is CASSYGVRTEAFF. DNA of the CDR3: TGTGCCAGCAGTTACGGGGTACGCACTGAAGCTTTCTTT. The chain uses TRBV6-5 and TRBJ1-1; D is unresolved. Germline V gene lookup returns CDR1 MNHEY and CDR2 SVGAGI. V lost 2 bases and J 4 bases, leaving 8 bases between the germline ends. The CDR3 runs to 13 residues.